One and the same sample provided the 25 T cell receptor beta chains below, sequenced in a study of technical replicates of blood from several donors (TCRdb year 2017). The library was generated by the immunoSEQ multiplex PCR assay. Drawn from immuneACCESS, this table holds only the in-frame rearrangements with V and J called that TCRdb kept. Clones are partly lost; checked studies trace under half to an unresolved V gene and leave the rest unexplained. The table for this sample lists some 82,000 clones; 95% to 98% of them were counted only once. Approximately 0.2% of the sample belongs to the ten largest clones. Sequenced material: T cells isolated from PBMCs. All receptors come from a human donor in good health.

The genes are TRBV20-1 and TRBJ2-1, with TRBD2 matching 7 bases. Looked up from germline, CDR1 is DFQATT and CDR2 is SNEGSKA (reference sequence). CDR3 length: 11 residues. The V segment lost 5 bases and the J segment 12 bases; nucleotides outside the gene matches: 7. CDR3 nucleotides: TGCAGTGCTCGTGGCGGGAGTTTGCAGTTCTTC. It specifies CSARGGSLQFF.

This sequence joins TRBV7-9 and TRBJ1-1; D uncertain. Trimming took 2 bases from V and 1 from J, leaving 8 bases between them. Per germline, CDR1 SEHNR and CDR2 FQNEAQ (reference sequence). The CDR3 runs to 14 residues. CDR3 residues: CASSLQNPNTEAFF. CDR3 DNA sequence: TGTGCCAGCAGCTTACAGAATCCGAACACTGAAGCTTTCTTT. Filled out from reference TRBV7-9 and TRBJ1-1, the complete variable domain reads DTGVSQNPRHKITKRGQNVTFRCDPISEHNRLYWYRQTLGQGPEFLTYFQNEAQLEKSRLLSDRFSAERPKGSFSTLEIQRTEQGDSAMYLCASSLQNPNTEAFFGQGTRLTVV.

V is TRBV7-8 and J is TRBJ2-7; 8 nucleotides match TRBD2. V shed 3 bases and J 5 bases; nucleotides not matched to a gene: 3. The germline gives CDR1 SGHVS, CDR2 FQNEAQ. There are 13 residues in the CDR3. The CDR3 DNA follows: TGTGCCAGCAGCTTCCGGACTAGCAACGAGCAGTACTTC. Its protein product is CASSFRTSNEQYF.

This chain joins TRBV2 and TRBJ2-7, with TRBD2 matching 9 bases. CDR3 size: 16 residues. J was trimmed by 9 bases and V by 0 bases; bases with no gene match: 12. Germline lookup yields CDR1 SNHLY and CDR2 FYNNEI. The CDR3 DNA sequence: TGTGCCAGCAGTGAAGCGCTTCTAGCGGGAAAGGAGGTGCAGTACTTC. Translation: CASSEALLAGKEVQYF. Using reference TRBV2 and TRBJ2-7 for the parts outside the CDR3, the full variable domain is EPEVTQTPSHQVTQMGQEVILRCVPISNHLYFYWYRQILGQKVEFLVSFYNNEISEKSEIFDDQFSVERPDGSNFTLKIRSTKLEDSAMYFCASSEALLAGKEVQYFGPGTRLTVT.

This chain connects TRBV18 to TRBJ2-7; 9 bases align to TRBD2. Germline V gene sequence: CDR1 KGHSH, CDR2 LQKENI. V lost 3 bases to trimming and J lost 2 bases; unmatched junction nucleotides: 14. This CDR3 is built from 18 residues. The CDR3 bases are TGTGCCAGCTCACCGAGTCCTAGCGGGGACAATTCGGCCTACGAGCAGTACTTC. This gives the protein CASSPSPSGDNSAYEQYF.

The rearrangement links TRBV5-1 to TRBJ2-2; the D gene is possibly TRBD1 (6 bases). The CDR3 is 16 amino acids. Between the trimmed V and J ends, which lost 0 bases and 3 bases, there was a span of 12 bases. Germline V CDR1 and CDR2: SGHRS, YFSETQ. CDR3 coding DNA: TGCGCCAGCAGCTTGGGGTGGGGGCGAGACACCGGGGAGCTGTTTTTT. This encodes CASSLGWGRDTGELFF.

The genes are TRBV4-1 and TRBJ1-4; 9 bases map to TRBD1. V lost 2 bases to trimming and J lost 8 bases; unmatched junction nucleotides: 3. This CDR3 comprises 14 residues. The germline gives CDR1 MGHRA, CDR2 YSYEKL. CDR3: CASSQIGTGEKLFF. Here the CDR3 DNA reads TGCGCCAGCAGCCAAATCGGGACAGGGGAAAAACTGTTTTTT.

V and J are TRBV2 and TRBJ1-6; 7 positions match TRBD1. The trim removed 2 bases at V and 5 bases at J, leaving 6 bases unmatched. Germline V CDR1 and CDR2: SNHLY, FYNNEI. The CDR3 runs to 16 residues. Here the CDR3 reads CASSETPTGDNSPLHF. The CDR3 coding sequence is TGTGCCAGCAGTGAAACCCCAACAGGGGATAATTCACCCCTCCACTTT.

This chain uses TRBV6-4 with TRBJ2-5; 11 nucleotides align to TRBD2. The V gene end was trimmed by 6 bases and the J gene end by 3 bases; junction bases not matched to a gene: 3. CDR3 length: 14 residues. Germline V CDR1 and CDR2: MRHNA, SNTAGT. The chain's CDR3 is CASRPSGRKETQYF. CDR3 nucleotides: TGTGCCAGCAGGCCTAGCGGGAGGAAAGAGACCCAGTACTTC.

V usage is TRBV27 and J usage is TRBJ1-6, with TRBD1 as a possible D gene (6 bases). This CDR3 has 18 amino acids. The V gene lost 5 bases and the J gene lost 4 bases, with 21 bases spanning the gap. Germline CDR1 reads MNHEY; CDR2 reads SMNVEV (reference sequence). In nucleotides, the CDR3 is TGTGCCAGCAGTCCGAGGGCCCCGCAACAGGGTTATAATTCACCCCTCCACTTT. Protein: CASSPRAPQQGYNSPLHF.

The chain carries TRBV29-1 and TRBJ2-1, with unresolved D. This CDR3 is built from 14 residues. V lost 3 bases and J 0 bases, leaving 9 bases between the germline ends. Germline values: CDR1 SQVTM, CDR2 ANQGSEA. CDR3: CSVESRRSYNEQFF. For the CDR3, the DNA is TGCAGCGTTGAGTCGCGCCGCTCCTACAATGAGCAGTTCTTC.

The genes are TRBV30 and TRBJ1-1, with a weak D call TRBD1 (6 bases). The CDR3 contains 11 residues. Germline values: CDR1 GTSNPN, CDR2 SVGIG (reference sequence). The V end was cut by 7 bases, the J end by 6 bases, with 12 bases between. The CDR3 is CASSDSSEAFF. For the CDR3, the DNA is TGTGCCTCCTCGGACAGTTCTGAAGCTTTCTTT.

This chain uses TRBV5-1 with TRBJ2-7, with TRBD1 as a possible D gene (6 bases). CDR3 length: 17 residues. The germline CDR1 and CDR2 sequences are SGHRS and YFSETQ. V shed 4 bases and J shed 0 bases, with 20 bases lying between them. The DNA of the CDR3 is TGCGCCAGCAGCATCTACTTTGACAGGATAGGCTCCTACGAGCAGTACTTC. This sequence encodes CASSIYFDRIGSYEQYF.

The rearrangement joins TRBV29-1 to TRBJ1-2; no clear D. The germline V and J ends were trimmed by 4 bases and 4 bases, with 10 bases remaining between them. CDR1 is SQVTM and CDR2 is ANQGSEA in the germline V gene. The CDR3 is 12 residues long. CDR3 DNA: TGCAGCGTTGGAGTAAACGGCTATGGCTACACCTTC. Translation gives CSVGVNGYGYTF.

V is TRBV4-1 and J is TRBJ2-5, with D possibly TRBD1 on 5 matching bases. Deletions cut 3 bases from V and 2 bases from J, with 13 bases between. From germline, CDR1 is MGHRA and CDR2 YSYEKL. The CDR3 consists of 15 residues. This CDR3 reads CASSHIQTEQETQYF. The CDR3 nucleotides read TGCGCCAGCAGCCACATACAGACAGAGCAAGAGACCCAGTACTTC.

Here the CDR3 reads CASSLTSGIYEQYF. In DNA, the CDR3 is TGTGCCAGTAGTCTAACTAGCGGGATCTACGAGCAGTACTTC. V usage is TRBV19 and J usage is TRBJ2-7; 10 nucleotides align to TRBD2. Germline V CDR1 and CDR2: LNHDA, SQIVND (reference sequence). With V trimmed by 5 bases and J by 3 bases, 4 bases remained unmatched. This CDR3 is 14 amino acids long.

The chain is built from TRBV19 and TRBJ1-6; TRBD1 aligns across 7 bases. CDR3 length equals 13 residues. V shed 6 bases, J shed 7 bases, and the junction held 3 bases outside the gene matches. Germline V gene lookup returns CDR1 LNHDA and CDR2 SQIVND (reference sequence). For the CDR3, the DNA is TGTGCCAGTAGAGACAGGGAAAATTCACCCCTCCACTTT. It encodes CASRDRENSPLHF.

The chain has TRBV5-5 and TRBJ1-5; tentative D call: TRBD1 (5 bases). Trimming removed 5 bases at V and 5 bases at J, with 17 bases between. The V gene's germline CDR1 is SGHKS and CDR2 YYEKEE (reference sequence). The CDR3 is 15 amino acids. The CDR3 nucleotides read TGTGCCAGCAGTTTCTCGGGGGACGGCTATCAGCCCCAGCATTTT. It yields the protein CASSFSGDGYQPQHF.

This CDR3 is CASSPSVGGGELFF. CDR3 DNA sequence: TGTGCCAGCAGCCCCTCTGTCGGAGGGGGGGAGCTGTTTTTT. V usage is TRBV28 and J usage is TRBJ2-2; D might be TRBD2 (6 bases). The CDR3 is 14 residues long. The germline V and J ends were trimmed by 6 bases and 8 bases, with 16 bases remaining between them. CDR1 and CDR2 (germline): MDHEN, SYDVKM.

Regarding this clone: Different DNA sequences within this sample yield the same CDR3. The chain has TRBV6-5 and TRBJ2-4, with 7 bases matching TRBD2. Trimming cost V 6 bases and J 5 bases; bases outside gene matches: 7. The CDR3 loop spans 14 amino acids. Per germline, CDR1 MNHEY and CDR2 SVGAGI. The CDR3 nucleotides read TGTGCCAGCAGAGACGGGGGGAGTCAAAACATTCAGTACTTC. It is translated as CASRDGGSQNIQYF.

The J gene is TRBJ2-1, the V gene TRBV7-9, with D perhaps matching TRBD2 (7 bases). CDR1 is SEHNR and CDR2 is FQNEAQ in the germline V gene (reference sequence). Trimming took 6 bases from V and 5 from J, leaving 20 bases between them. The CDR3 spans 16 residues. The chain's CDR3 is CASSLGLGGLHNEQFF. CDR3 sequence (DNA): TGTGCCAGCAGTTTGGGGCTCGGGGGGCTCCACAATGAGCAGTTCTTC.

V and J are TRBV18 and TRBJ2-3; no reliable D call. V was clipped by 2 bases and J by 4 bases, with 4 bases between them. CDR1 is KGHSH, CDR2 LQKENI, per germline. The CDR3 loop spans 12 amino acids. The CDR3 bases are TGTGCCAGCTCACCAAGCGCAGATACGCAGTATTTT. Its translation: CASSPSADTQYF. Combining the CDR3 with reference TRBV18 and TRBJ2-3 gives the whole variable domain NAGVMQNPRHLVRRRGQEARLRCSPMKGHSHVYWYRQLPEEGLKFMVYLQKENIIDESGMPKERFSAEFPKEGPSILRIQQVVRGDSAAYFCASSPSADTQYFGPGTRLTVL.

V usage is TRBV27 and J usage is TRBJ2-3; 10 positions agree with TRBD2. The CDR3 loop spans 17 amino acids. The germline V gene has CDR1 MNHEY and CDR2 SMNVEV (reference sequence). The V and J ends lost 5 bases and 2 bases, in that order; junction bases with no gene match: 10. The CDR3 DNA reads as TGTGCCAGCAGTCCCACGGTAGCGGGAGGCAACACAGATACGCAGTATTTT. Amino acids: CASSPTVAGGNTDTQYF.

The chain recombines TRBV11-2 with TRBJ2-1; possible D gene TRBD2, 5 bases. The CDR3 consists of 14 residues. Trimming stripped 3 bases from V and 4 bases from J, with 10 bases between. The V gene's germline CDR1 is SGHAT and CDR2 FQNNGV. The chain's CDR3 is CASSFVGSYNEQFF. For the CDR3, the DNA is TGTGCCAGCAGCTTTGTAGGGAGTTACAATGAGCAGTTCTTC.

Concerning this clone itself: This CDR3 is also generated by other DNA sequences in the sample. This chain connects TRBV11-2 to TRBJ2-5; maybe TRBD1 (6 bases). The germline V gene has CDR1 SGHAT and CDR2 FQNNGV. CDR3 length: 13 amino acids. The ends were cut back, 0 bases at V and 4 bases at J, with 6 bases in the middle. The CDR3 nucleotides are TGTGCCAGCAGCTTAGACAGGGGAGAGACCCAGTACTTC. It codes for CASSLDRGETQYF.